This passage covers 6 T cell receptor beta chains from one sample sequenced in a study of blood T cell repertoires in COVID-19. The table came from immunoSEQ multiplex PCR; TCRdb's copy has only in-frame clones and leaves some out. The sample carries around 180,000 clones, more than 65% recorded once. Sequencing was carried out using PBMCs or T cells enriched from blood (not recorded which). Receptors originate from a woman aged 45-65 years with acute COVID-19.

This CDR3 is CASSIDSQPQHF. CDR3 DNA sequence: TGTGCCAGCAGCATTGACAGTCAGCCCCAGCATTTT. The rearrangement joins TRBV6-1 to TRBJ1-5; D perhaps matches TRBD1 (5 bases). CDR3 size: 12 residues. Germline V lookup: CDR1 MNHNS, CDR2 SASEGT. Deletions cut 6 bases from V and 6 bases from J, with 9 bases between.

The sample holds a few counts of this clone. The chain is built from TRBV6-5 and TRBJ2-5; tentative D call: TRBD1 (6 bases). V shed 6 bases and J shed 5 bases, with 13 bases lying between them. The CDR3 is 13 residues long. The V gene's germline CDR1 is MNHEY and CDR2 SVGAGI. The CDR3 nucleotides read TGTGCCAGCAGGCCCCAGGGGCCGGAGACCCAGTACTTC. This encodes CASRPQGPETQYF.

V gene TRBV27 combines with J gene TRBJ1-1; TRBD1 might be the D (6 bases). Trimming cost V 5 bases and J 3 bases, with 19 bases left between them. Germline CDR1 reads MNHEY; CDR2 reads SMNVEV (reference sequence). The CDR3 consists of 16 residues. The DNA for the CDR3 is TGTGCCAGCAGTCCCTCCAGGGGAACTTATCACACTGAAGCTTTCTTT. This encodes CASSPSRGTYHTEAFF.

The CDR3 bases are TGCGCCAGCAGCCAGCCCAGGGCGGGGCGGTATGGCTACACCTTC. Its translation is CASSQPRAGRYGYTF. This chain connects TRBV4-1 to TRBJ1-2, with TRBD1 as a possible D gene (5 bases). Looked up from germline, CDR1 is MGHRA and CDR2 is YSYEKL. The CDR3 extends over 15 amino acids. V shed 3 bases and J shed 5 bases, with 16 bases lying between them.

This clone has a handful of counts. The chain has TRBV7-2 and TRBJ1-2, with TRBD1 as a possible D gene (5 bases). Looked up from germline, CDR1 is SGHTA and CDR2 is FQGNSA. The V gene lost 6 bases and the J gene lost 4 bases, with 12 bases spanning the gap. CDR3 length: 13 amino acids. The CDR3 reads CASRKDDSYGYTF. The CDR3 DNA reads as TGTGCCAGCAGAAAAGACGACAGCTATGGCTACACCTTC.

The V gene is TRBV7-6, the J gene TRBJ1-1, with D possibly TRBD1 on 6 matching bases. The V gene lost 4 bases and the J gene lost 5 bases, with 17 bases spanning the gap. CDR3 length: 15 residues. Germline CDR1 is SGHVS and CDR2 is FNYEAQ. CDR3 sequence: CASSSSRGLNTEAFF. CDR3 coding DNA: TGTGCCAGCAGCTCCAGCAGGGGTTTAAATACTGAAGCTTTCTTT.